This T cell receptor (beta chain) was sequenced in a study of T-cell memory formation after mild COVID-19. The CDR3 has 16 residues. V was trimmed by 0 bases and J by 0 bases, leaving 8 bases between them. Germline V lookup: CDR1 KGHDR, CDR2 SFDVKD. TCRdb itself ran the 5' RACE reads through MiXCR, one entry per CDR3 protein. The sample lists about 50,000 distinct CDR3 sequences, 9.3% occurring once. The chain has TRBV24-1 and TRBJ2-1; D ambiguous. The TCR sequence derives from an adult woman who had mild COVID-19 (a few samples of this study predate the infection). Cell type and time point are not known. The sequenced material came from PBMCs or a T cell subset sorted from them (not recorded which). CDR3 sequence: CATSDLGSSSYNEQFF. DNA for the CDR3: TGTGCCACCAGTGATTTGGGCTCAAGCTCCTACAATGAGCAGTTCTTC.